The following is a T cell receptor beta chain sequence with its context. The sample is drawn from a study of blood T cell repertoires in COVID-19. Study-wide context: Italy, Spain and the United States were the sources of the convalescent and acute COVID-19 samples. Nucleic acid was either cDNA or gDNA, and it came from T cells, B-cell-depleted T cells, or PBMCs.

In the original processing: Amplification from reference gene primers served as the basis for estimated nucleated cell counts. Repertoires were generated with immunoSEQ multiplex PCR, while TCRdb's copy carries only in-frame clones and drops some. V, J and clone size reflect that table, while D and trimming were determined from the DNA. Of about 160,000 clones listed, just under 85% are singletons. CDR1 and CDR2 from the germline V gene are LNHDA and SQIVND (reference sequence). The germline V and J ends were trimmed by 5 bases and 5 bases, with 7 bases remaining between them. The CDR3 totals 13 residues.

V is TRBV19 and J is TRBJ1-6; D is uncertain. This clonotype was sampled from a woman older than 75 with acute or convalescent COVID-19. Sequenced material: peripheral blood. CDR3 residues: CASSYKDNSPLHF. DNA of the CDR3: TGTGCCAGTAGTTACAAAGATAATTCACCCCTCCACTTT. The full variable domain, rest sourced from reference TRBV19 and TRBJ1-6, is DGGITQSPKYLFRKEGQNVTLSCEQNLNHDAMYWYRQDPGQGLRLIYYSQIVNDFQKGDIAEGYSVSREKKESFPLTVTSAQKNPTAFYLCASSYKDNSPLHFGNGTRLTVT.